A selection of T cell receptor beta chains follows, all from one sample in a study of T-cell reconstitution after alpha-beta-depleted transplantation in children. In TCRdb, the PCR reads were re-called with MiXCR into one record per CDR3 protein. Among some 150,000 distinct CDR3 sequences listed, 7.5% to 9% were seen once. Material: PBMCs, mostly from graft donor cells, obtained 180 days after TCRalphabeta/CD19-depleted stem cell transplant. These receptor sequences come from a female patient aged 2-15 years who had a stem cell transplant for congenital amegakaryocytic thrombocytopenia, so the T cells may come from the graft donor. CDR3s include the opening cysteine and the closing phenylalanine or tryptophan. A D gene is named only where the DNA matches it firmly. Not all rows give a size; the values are once, few, many and, for expanded clones, a class.

D gene: -; clone size: many; J gene: TRBJ2-7; CDR3 length: 15; V gene: TRBV20-1; CDR3 DNA: TGCAGTGCTAGGGCCCCAATCGCAGCGTCCTACGAGCAGTACTTC; CDR3 protein: CSARAPIAASYEQYF
D gene: -; clone size: -; J gene: TRBJ2-5; CDR3 length: 18; V gene: TRBV3-1; CDR3 DNA: TGTGCCAGCAGCAAGCTGGCCCCTCGGGCACCAACCGGGGAGACCCAGTACTTC; CDR3 protein: CASSKLAPRAPTGETQYF
D gene: TRBD2; clone size: many; J gene: TRBJ2-1; CDR3 length: 17; V gene: TRBV20-1; CDR3 DNA: TGCAGTGCTAGAAACCCTAGCGGTTACCGTTCCTACAATGAGCAGTTCTTC; CDR3 protein: CSARNPSGYRSYNEQFF
D gene: -; clone size: many; J gene: TRBJ1-5; CDR3 length: 17; V gene: TRBV18; CDR3 DNA: TGTGCCAGCTCACGAGGGGGATCCACTTTGGGCAATCAGCCCCAGCATTTT; CDR3 protein: CASSRGGSTLGNQPQHF
D gene: -; clone size: few; J gene: TRBJ2-5; CDR3 length: 14; V gene: TRBV2; CDR3 DNA: TGTGCCAGCAGTGCCAGGGTTTCGTCGGAGACCCAGTACTTC; CDR3 protein: CASSARVSSETQYF
D gene: -; clone size: many; J gene: TRBJ1-2; CDR3 length: 12; V gene: TRBV5-1; CDR3 DNA: TGCGCCAGCAGCTTGGACAGGGTTGGCTACACCTTC; CDR3 protein: CASSLDRVGYTF
D gene: -; clone size: many; J gene: TRBJ2-7; CDR3 length: 14; V gene: TRBV2; CDR3 DNA: TGTGCCAGCAACCCCGGGCAGGGTTGGAACGAGCAGTACTTC; CDR3 protein: CASNPGQGWNEQYF
D gene: -; clone size: few; J gene: TRBJ2-2; CDR3 length: 15; V gene: TRBV20-1; CDR3 DNA: TGCAGTGCTAGGTCACCAGGGGCGGACACCGGGGAGCTGTTTTTT; CDR3 protein: CSARSPGADTGELFF
D gene: TRBD2; clone size: many; J gene: TRBJ2-4; CDR3 length: 18; V gene: TRBV20-1; CDR3 DNA: TGCAGTGCTAGGGCTAGCGGGAGTTATGGGGGGGCCAAAAACATTCAGTACTTC; CDR3 protein: CSARASGSYGGAKNIQYF
D gene: -; clone size: many; J gene: TRBJ2-3; CDR3 length: 14; V gene: TRBV7-6; CDR3 DNA: TGTGCCAGCAGCTTATCGCAGGGGCGAGATACGCAGTATTTT; CDR3 protein: CASSLSQGRDTQYF
D gene: TRBD2; clone size: many; J gene: TRBJ2-3; CDR3 length: 13; V gene: TRBV20-1; CDR3 DNA: TGCAGTGCTAGGCTAGCGGCCACAGATACGCAGTATTTT; CDR3 protein: CSARLAATDTQYF
D gene: -; clone size: -; J gene: TRBJ1-1; CDR3 length: 13; V gene: TRBV6-2/TRBV6-3; CDR3 DNA: TGTGCCAGCAAACCGGGACCATGGACTGAAGCTTTCTTT; CDR3 protein: CASKPGPWTEAFF
D gene: TRBD2; clone size: few; J gene: TRBJ2-3; CDR3 length: 14; V gene: TRBV15; CDR3 DNA: TGTGCCACCAGGACTAGCGGAGTGACAGATACGCAGTATTTT; CDR3 protein: CATRTSGVTDTQYF
D gene: TRBD1; clone size: many; J gene: TRBJ2-3; CDR3 length: 17; V gene: TRBV29-1; CDR3 DNA: TGCAGCGTTGAAGGCCTGGTTGTGGGACAGGGTGTAGATACGCAGTATTTT; CDR3 protein: CSVEGLVVGQGVDTQYF
D gene: -; clone size: -; J gene: TRBJ2-7; CDR3 length: 15; V gene: TRBV7-2; CDR3 DNA: TGTGCCAGCAGCACGAGAACCGCGGGGGCCAACGAGCAGTACTTC; CDR3 protein: CASSTRTAGANEQYF
D gene: -; clone size: many; J gene: TRBJ2-3; CDR3 length: 13; V gene: TRBV28; CDR3 DNA: TGTGCCAGCAGTTTGGTGGGTCCGGATACGCAGTATTTT; CDR3 protein: CASSLVGPDTQYF
D gene: -; clone size: many; J gene: TRBJ2-3; CDR3 length: 11; V gene: TRBV28; CDR3 DNA: TGTGCCAGCAGTTCCCCCCGTACGCAGTATTTT; CDR3 protein: CASSSPRTQYF
D gene: -; clone size: many; J gene: TRBJ1-2; CDR3 length: 12; V gene: TRBV14; CDR3 DNA: TGTGCCAGCAGCCCGCACAACTATGGCTACACCTTC; CDR3 protein: CASSPHNYGYTF
D gene: -; clone size: many; J gene: TRBJ2-7; CDR3 length: 17; V gene: TRBV4-3; CDR3 DNA: TGCGCCAGCAGCCAAGATTTAGGGGTCTTGAATTTCGACGAGCAGTACTTC; CDR3 protein: CASSQDLGVLNFDEQYF
D gene: -; clone size: many; J gene: TRBJ2-5; CDR3 length: 14; V gene: TRBV28; CDR3 DNA: TGTGCCAGCAGCACTGGACATTTCGAAGAGACCCAGTACTTC; CDR3 protein: CASSTGHFEETQYF
D gene: -; clone size: many; J gene: TRBJ2-7; CDR3 length: 14; V gene: TRBV4-1; CDR3 DNA: TGCGCCAGCAGCTCAGTGAGAGTTTCGGTCGAGCAGTACTTC; CDR3 protein: CASSSVRVSVEQYF
D gene: TRBD2; clone size: many; J gene: TRBJ2-3; CDR3 length: 18; V gene: TRBV5-1; CDR3 DNA: TGCGCCAGCAGCTTGGCCAAGATAGCGGGGCGTAGCACAGATACGCAGTATTTT; CDR3 protein: CASSLAKIAGRSTDTQYF
D gene: TRBD2; clone size: -; J gene: TRBJ2-1; CDR3 length: 16; V gene: TRBV7-9; CDR3 DNA: TGTGCCAGCAGCACCCCCGATGGTCGGCGGGAGGATGAGCAGTTCTTC; CDR3 protein: CASSTPDGRREDEQFF
D gene: -; clone size: many; J gene: TRBJ2-7; CDR3 length: 14; V gene: TRBV29-1; CDR3 DNA: TGCAGCGTTGTTGTCCCCCAGGGGGGGTACGAGCAGTACTTC; CDR3 protein: CSVVVPQGGYEQYF
D gene: -; clone size: many; J gene: TRBJ1-5; CDR3 length: 15; V gene: TRBV12-3/TRBV12-4; CDR3 DNA: TGTGCCAGCAGTTTAGTGGGGACCCACAATCAGCCCCAGCATTTT; CDR3 protein: CASSLVGTHNQPQHF
D gene: -; clone size: -; J gene: TRBJ2-2; CDR3 length: 16; V gene: TRBV3-1; CDR3 DNA: TGTGCCAGCAGCCAAGAATTCCTGGAAGACACCGGGGAGCTGTTTTTT; CDR3 protein: CASSQEFLEDTGELFF
D gene: -; clone size: many; J gene: TRBJ1-1; CDR3 length: 15; V gene: TRBV5-1; CDR3 DNA: TGCGCCAGCAGCTTTGGGGGGCTGGAGGGCACTGAAGCTTTCTTT; CDR3 protein: CASSFGGLEGTEAFF
D gene: -; clone size: many; J gene: TRBJ2-2; CDR3 length: 13; V gene: TRBV5-1; CDR3 DNA: TGCGCCAGCAACGAACCGGGGACCGGGGAGCTGTTTTTT; CDR3 protein: CASNEPGTGELFF
D gene: TRBD2; clone size: once; J gene: TRBJ2-3; CDR3 length: 14; V gene: TRBV5-4; CDR3 DNA: TGTGCCAGCAGCTTGCCTAGCGGGTCAGATACGCAGTATTTT; CDR3 protein: CASSLPSGSDTQYF
D gene: TRBD2; clone size: many; J gene: TRBJ2-3; CDR3 length: 15; V gene: TRBV20-1; CDR3 DNA: TGCAGTGCTCAACAAGCGGGAGGGCGTACAGATACGCAGTATTTT; CDR3 protein: CSAQQAGGRTDTQYF
D gene: -; clone size: few; J gene: TRBJ1-3; CDR3 length: 17; V gene: TRBV5-6; CDR3 DNA: TGTGCCAGCAGCTTGTTCGGCGGAACGAGCTCTGGAAACACCATATATTTT; CDR3 protein: CASSLFGGTSSGNTIYF
D gene: -; clone size: many; J gene: TRBJ2-7; CDR3 length: 14; V gene: TRBV28; CDR3 DNA: TGTGCCAGCAGTTTTGCCGGCGCCTCCTACGAGCAGTACTTC; CDR3 protein: CASSFAGASYEQYF